The following is a T cell receptor beta chain sequence with its context. The CDR3 is 17 residues long. This entry comes from a study of circulating tumor DNA in untreated peripheral T-cell lymphoma. Assay: immunoSEQ multiplex PCR; the TCRdb copy retains only in-frame clones and omits some. The sample shows 6,600 or so clones, more than 55% of them seen only once. This tumor tissue came from a pretreatment baseline collection. V and J are TRBV1 and TRBJ1-1. TRBV1 is marked as a pseudogene. The TCR sequence derives from a human donor with peripheral T-cell lymphoma. The sequenced sample was tumor tissue. CDR3 DNA: TGCGCCAGCAGCCAAGCCGCGAGGCTGTACGAGAACACTGAAGCTTTCTTT. Residues: CASSQAARLYENTEAFF.